These 17 T cell receptor beta chains came from one sample sequenced in a study of graft-versus-host responses after intestinal transplantation (dated by TCRdb to 2020 to 2022). What these receptors recognize is not known. Library method: the immunoSEQ multiplex PCR assay. TCRdb took over this immuneACCESS table, retaining in-frame rearrangements with V and J assigned. Such tables are incomplete; in checked studies, under half of the missing clones stem from an unresolved V gene, and the remainder is unexplained. This sample lists approximately 89,000 clones; around 90% were detected once. The top ten clonotypes cover over 0.15% of the sample. The sample's time point label, in plain terms: cells obtained before transplantation from donor or recipient. The specimen was unstimulated CD4+ T cells sorted from spleen or lymph node cells, collected before intestinal transplant. These receptors all come from a human donor who received an intestinal transplant.

The V and J genes are TRBV10-3 and TRBJ1-6, with 8 bases matching TRBD1. V lost 10 bases and J lost 7; bases outside the gene matches: 15. Germline V gene sequence: CDR1 ENHRY, CDR2 SYGVKD. This CDR3 is built from 16 residues. The DNA for the CDR3 is TGTGCCACCTGGACAGGGTTTCAATCGAGGAATTCACCCCTCCACTTT. Its protein is CATWTGFQSRNSPLHF.

A single count supports this clone. The chain has TRBV7-2 and TRBJ2-5, with 8 bases aligning to TRBD2. This CDR3 spans 15 amino acids. The V gene's germline CDR1 is SGHTA and CDR2 FQGNSA. The J segment lost 5 bases and the V segment lost 2 bases, leaving 7 bases of the junction unmatched. The CDR3 loop reads CASSLRPGGVETQYF. Here the CDR3 DNA reads TGTGCCAGCAGCTTAAGGCCGGGGGGGGTGGAGACCCAGTACTTC.

The V gene is TRBV2, the J gene TRBJ1-1, with 8 positions matching TRBD1. CDR1 is SNHLY, CDR2 FYNNEI, per germline. The V segment lost 9 bases and the J segment 2 bases; nucleotides outside the gene matches: 8. This CDR3 contains 14 residues. CDR3 coding DNA: TGTGCCAGTAGCGACAGGGGCGGTAACACTGAAGCTTTCTTT. Protein sequence: CASSDRGGNTEAFF.

The V gene is TRBV6-4, the J gene TRBJ2-1; 9 nucleotides agree with TRBD2. The CDR3 consists of 14 residues. Germline CDR1 reads MRHNA; CDR2 reads SNTAGT. J gave up 7 bases and V 6 bases, and 7 bases lay outside the gene matches. CDR3 in amino acids: CASSGAGGSNEQFF. For the CDR3, the DNA is TGTGCCAGCAGCGGAGCGGGGGGCTCGAATGAGCAGTTCTTC.

The rearrangement joins TRBV5-4 to TRBJ1-5; TRBD1 agrees at 8 bases. CDR3 size: 14 residues. Germline CDR1 reads SGHNT; CDR2 reads YYREEE (reference sequence). Unmatched junction bases numbered 7, after V lost 4 bases and J lost 7 bases. The CDR3 region is CASSRTGSGQPQHF. For the CDR3, the DNA is TGTGCCAGCAGCCGGACAGGGTCGGGACAGCCCCAGCATTTT.

The chain uses TRBV19 and TRBJ2-7; D is ambiguous. The germline CDR1 and CDR2 sequences are LNHDA and SQIVND (reference sequence). Trimming left V 3 bases short and J 1 base short, with 13 bases between. The length of the CDR3 is 15 residues. The CDR3 coding sequence is TGTGCCAGTAGTATTAATGGGCAGTTTTCCTACGAGCAGTACTTC. Translated: CASSINGQFSYEQYF.

This chain connects TRBV5-5 to TRBJ1-1; D possibly corresponds to TRBD1 (5 bases). Trimming stripped 3 bases from V and 4 bases from J, with 16 bases between. The CDR3 extends over 15 amino acids. The germline gives CDR1 SGHKS, CDR2 YYEKEE (reference sequence). The CDR3 spells CASSSQGPMGTEAFF. CDR3 nucleotide sequence: TGTGCCAGCAGCTCTCAGGGCCCTATGGGCACTGAAGCTTTCTTT.

This rearrangement joins TRBV7-2 to TRBJ1-1, with D perhaps matching TRBD1 (6 bases). V lost 2 bases and J lost 1, with 14 bases in between. The CDR3 contains 16 residues. CDR1 and CDR2 (germline): SGHTA, FQGNSA. The CDR3 nucleotides are TGTGCCAGCAGCTTATGGGGGCCGGCTGCGAACACTGAAGCTTTCTTT. The encoded protein is CASSLWGPAANTEAFF.

This clone was detected once. The chain couples TRBV11-3 to TRBJ2-5; 8 nucleotides agree with TRBD2. Germline values: CDR1 SGHNT, CDR2 YENEEA. This CDR3 spans 14 amino acids. The V gene end was trimmed by 3 bases and the J gene end by 5 bases; junction bases not matched to a gene: 5. Written as DNA, the CDR3 is TGTGCCAGCAGCTTCGGGGGGGTAAGGGAGACCCAGTACTTC. Translating gives CASSFGGVRETQYF.

The J gene is TRBJ2-2, the V gene TRBV15, with D possibly being TRBD2 (7 bases). The CDR3 covers 17 residues. V gave up 1 base and J gave up 7 bases, with 19 bases separating them. Germline-derived CDR1 and CDR2 are LNHNV and YYDKDF (reference sequence). The CDR3 is CATSRGRGEGSIGELFF. For the CDR3, the DNA is TGTGCCACCAGCAGAGGAAGGGGGGAGGGCTCGATCGGGGAGCTGTTTTTT.

The chain uses TRBV4-1 and TRBJ1-2, with 10 bases identical to TRBD1. CDR1 MGHRA and CDR2 YSYEKL come from the germline V gene. V was pared by 4 bases and J by 6 bases, with 5 bases of the junction left unmatched. This CDR3 spans 14 amino acids. The CDR3 sequence is CASSRPGTGDGYTF. The CDR3 coding sequence is TGCGCCAGCAGCCGGCCCGGGACAGGGGATGGCTACACCTTC.

As concerns this clone: The sample holds other DNA sequences that translate to the same CDR3. The V call is TRBV19, the J call TRBJ1-1, with 8 bases lining up with TRBD1. V lost 3 bases and J lost 1; bases outside the gene matches: 1. Germline lookup yields CDR1 LNHDA and CDR2 SQIVND (reference sequence). This CDR3 is 14 amino acids long. The DNA of the CDR3 is TGTGCCAGTAGTATTGGGACAGGGAACACTGAAGCTTTCTTT. Translation gives CASSIGTGNTEAFF.

The chain combines TRBV6-1 with TRBJ2-3, with 10 bases lining up with TRBD2. The CDR3 sequence is 15 residues long. V gave up 4 bases and J gave up 6 bases; unmatched junction bases: 7. CDR1 MNHNS and CDR2 SASEGT come from the germline V gene. Here the CDR3 reads CASSARLAGVDTQYF. The CDR3 coding sequence is TGTGCCAGCAGTGCCCGACTAGCGGGTGTGGATACGCAGTATTTT.

The CDR3 is CASSQQGGGYTF. DNA of the CDR3: TGTGCCAGCAGTCAACAGGGGGGGGGCTACACCTTC. The V and J genes are TRBV9 and TRBJ1-2; 8 bases line up with TRBD1. V trimming: 5 bases; J trimming: 8 bases; junction bases outside the gene matches: 5. Germline loops: CDR1 SGDLS, CDR2 YYNGEE. The CDR3 consists of 12 residues.

The V and J genes are TRBV2 and TRBJ2-3; 8 nucleotides match TRBD2. With 6 bases clipped from V and 4 bases from J, the junction kept 6 bases outside the gene matches. The germline gives CDR1 SNHLY, CDR2 FYNNEI. The CDR3 extends over 14 amino acids. CDR3 in amino acids: CASSLGLESDTQYF. The CDR3 bases are TGTGCCAGCAGCCTGGGACTAGAGTCAGATACGCAGTATTTT.

The chain links TRBV7-8 to TRBJ2-3; D uncertain. The CDR3 length is 14 residues. V lost 5 bases and J 4 bases, leaving 13 bases between the germline ends. Germline loops: CDR1 SGHVS, CDR2 FQNEAQ. The CDR3 sequence is CASSPNKVADTQYF. CDR3 DNA: TGTGCCAGCAGCCCGAACAAAGTCGCAGATACGCAGTATTTT.

This clone was counted once. The chain has TRBV6-5 and TRBJ2-2; a weak D match, TRBD2 (5 bases). The germline V and J ends were trimmed by 7 bases and 4 bases, with 16 bases remaining between them. Germline CDR1 and CDR2: MNHEY and SVGAGI. This CDR3 spans 15 amino acids. The CDR3: CASKQRDPSTGELFF. DNA of the CDR3: TGTGCCAGCAAACAACGGGATCCGAGCACCGGGGAGCTGTTTTTT.